This TCR beta chain was identified during a study of response to subunit inactivated influenza vaccine. This clonotype appeared many times. Its target is unknown. Each CDR3 protein gets one entry after TCRdb re-called the RT-PCR reads with MiXCR. The sample has more than 400,000 distinct CDR3 sequences, over 9.5% seen once. The study, taken as a whole, reports: Researchers suggested that each seasonal influenza vaccination recruits few new T cells.

This CDR3 is built from 16 residues. V dropped 6 bases and J dropped 8; count of bases not matched to a gene: 13. This chain joins TRBV12-3 or TRBV12-4 and TRBJ2-1; 10 bases agree with TRBD1. The receptor was derived from a man aged 45-65 years who received an inactivated influenza vaccine. The sample here was PBMCs from blood, taken roughly 48 days after vaccination. This CDR3 is CASRVEFGQGGYEQFF. CDR3 in DNA: TGTGCCAGCAGAGTAGAGTTTGGACAGGGGGGTTATGAGCAGTTCTTC.